What follows is one T cell receptor (beta chain) and its context. Methods used by the authors: Reference gene primer amplification gave nucleated cell count estimates. Sequencing was performed with immunoSEQ multiplex PCR; in TCRdb, only in-frame clones are kept and a portion is missing. V, J and clone size were drawn from that table, and D and trimming were deduced from the DNA. The table includes 250,000 to 300,000 clones, 86% detected once. These data are taken from a study of blood T cell repertoires in COVID-19. Study details: The origin of the acute and convalescent COVID-19 samples was the United States, Italy and Spain. In each case, the material was cDNA or gDNA derived from T cells, B-cell-depleted T cells, or PBMCs.

The source of this sequence is a woman between 65 and 79 years old with COVID-19, enrolled during active disease. Sequencing input: peripheral blood.

The CDR3 loop reads CASSLGGLAVTDTQYF. The CDR3 DNA is TGTGCCAGCAGCTTGGGGGGACTAGCGGTCACAGATACGCAGTATTTT. The chain combines TRBV5-8 with TRBJ2-3; 11 bases match TRBD2. V trimming: 0 bases; J trimming: 2 bases; junction bases outside the gene matches: 2. The CDR3 consists of 16 residues. Germline V lookup: CDR1 SGHTS, CDR2 YDEGEE.